The rows below give T cell receptor beta chains drawn from one sample of a study of glioma-infiltrating T cells. TCRdb re-derived calls from the multiplex PCR reads in MiXCR, one entry per CDR3 protein. The data contain around 150,000 distinct CDR3 sequences, roughly 43% of them singletons. The sample taken for sequencing was glioma tissue, nonneoplastic brain tissue, or PBMCs (not recorded which). These receptors came from a human donor with low-grade glioma or glioblastoma, undergoing nonglioma brain surgery, or in good health (not recorded which). CDR3s include the opening cysteine and the closing phenylalanine or tryptophan. The D gene is left open where the match is weak. Clone sizes are given selectively: once, few, many, or a class where the clone is expanded.

D gene,V gene,clone size,J gene,CDR3 protein,CDR3 DNA
NA,TRBV24-1,NA,TRBJ1-2,CATSDYYGYTF,TGTGCCACCAGTGATTACTATGGCTACACCTTC
NA,TRBV12-3/TRBV12-4,few,TRBJ1-2,CASSRIDSYGYTF,TGTGCCAGCAGTCGTATTGACAGCTATGGCTACACCTTC
NA,TRBV24-1,NA,TRBJ2-3,CATSVPGADTQYF,TGTGCCACCAGTGTTCCCGGGGCAGATACGCAGTATTTT
NA,TRBV7-6,NA,TRBJ2-3,CASSLTTGSDTQYF,TGTGCCAGCAGCTTAACCACAGGATCAGATACGCAGTATTTT
NA,TRBV12-3/TRBV12-4,NA,TRBJ2-1,CASSERIGNEQFF,TGTGCCAGCAGTGAGAGGATTGGTAATGAGCAGTTCTTC
TRBD2,TRBV20-1,NA,TRBJ2-1,CSARTSGSTNEQFF,TGCAGTGCTAGAACTAGCGGGAGTACGAATGAGCAGTTCTTC
NA,TRBV15,NA,TRBJ2-5,CATSRDVDQETQYF,TGTGCCACCAGCAGAGATGTCGACCAAGAGACCCAGTACTTC
TRBD1,TRBV7-2,NA,TRBJ2-2,CASRKGAFTGELFF,TGTGCCAGCCGAAAGGGGGCGTTCACCGGGGAGCTGTTTTTT
NA,TRBV19,NA,TRBJ1-5,CASSISSNQPQHF,TGTGCCAGTAGTATCAGTTCAAATCAGCCCCAGCATTTT
TRBD2,TRBV24-1,few,TRBJ2-1,CATTSTSGGYNEQFF,TGTGCCACAACCTCTACTAGCGGGGGTTACAATGAGCAGTTCTTC
NA,TRBV28,NA,TRBJ1-3,CASSAPGHRNTIYF,TGTGCCAGCAGTGCCCCGGGACACCGAAACACCATATATTTT
TRBD2,TRBV28,NA,TRBJ2-1,CASSFPHGLAGEGEQFF,TGTGCCAGCAGTTTTCCCCATGGACTAGCGGGAGAGGGTGAGCAGTTCTTC
TRBD1,TRBV6-2/TRBV6-3,few,TRBJ2-7,CASSYGTGGKYEQYF,TGTGCCAGCAGTTACGGGACAGGGGGGAAATACGAGCAGTACTTC
NA,TRBV7-2,NA,TRBJ2-7,CARSSQGYEQYF,TGTGCCCGCAGCTCTCAGGGCTACGAGCAGTACTTC
TRBD1,TRBV24-1,few,TRBJ1-1,CATKTGENTEAFF,TGTGCCACCAAGACAGGGGAGAACACTGAAGCTTTCTTT
TRBD2,TRBV10-3,NA,TRBJ2-1,CAISGRLAGGNEQFF,TGTGCCATCAGTGGGAGACTAGCGGGAGGGAATGAGCAGTTCTTC
NA,TRBV4-2,NA,TRBJ2-7,CASSQEAQTYEQYF,TGTGCCAGCAGCCAAGAGGCACAAACCTACGAGCAGTACTTC
NA,TRBV7-2,NA,TRBJ2-1,CASSLAGVRSYNEQFF,TGTGCCAGCAGCTTAGCGGGAGTCCGCTCCTACAATGAGCAGTTCTTC
NA,TRBV2,NA,TRBJ1-1,CASSEEGSNTEAFF,TGTGCCAGCAGTGAAGAGGGGTCAAACACTGAAGCCTTCTTT
NA,TRBV7-8,NA,TRBJ1-2,CASSPNPGTYGYTF,TGTGCCAGCAGCCCCAACCCCGGGACCTATGGCTACACCTTC
TRBD1,TRBV6-9,NA,TRBJ2-7,CASSFQGAGYEQYF,TGTGCCAGCAGTTTTCAGGGGGCAGGCTACGAGCAGTACTTC
NA,TRBV7-2,NA,TRBJ2-1,CASTVGGTEYNEQFF,TGTGCCAGCACCGTAGGGGGGACAGAGTACAATGAGCAGTTCTTC
NA,TRBV27,NA,TRBJ2-1,CASSHDLEGPYDEQFF,TGTGCCAGCAGCCACGATCTGGAAGGCCCCTACGATGAGCAGTTCTTC
NA,TRBV20-1,NA,TRBJ2-3,CSARDYGGTDTQYF,TGCAGTGCTAGAGATTACGGGGGTACAGATACGCAGTATTTT
NA,TRBV18,many,TRBJ2-7,CASSPPLGDEQYF,TGTGCCAGCTCACCTCCCTTGGGGGACGAGCAGTACTTC
TRBD2,TRBV27,few,TRBJ2-7,CASSSGGDPTYEQYF,TGTGCCAGCAGCTCCGGGGGGGACCCAACCTACGAGCAGTACTTC
NA,TRBV20-1,NA,TRBJ1-5,CSAVQGGYSNQPQHF,TGCAGTGCGGTACAGGGAGGGTATAGCAATCAGCCCCAGCATTTT
TRBD2,TRBV20-1,NA,TRBJ2-1,CSASSLAGGTNEQFF,TGCAGTGCTAGTTCGCTAGCGGGAGGTACCAATGAGCAGTTCTTC
NA,TRBV5-1,NA,TRBJ2-3,CASRLGTTSTDTQYF,TGCGCCAGCCGCCTTGGGACAACTAGCACAGATACGCAGTATTTT
NA,TRBV3-1,NA,TRBJ2-1,CAISQGSGDYNEQFF,TGTGCCATCAGCCAAGGTTCTGGAGATTACAATGAGCAGTTCTTC
NA,TRBV18,NA,TRBJ1-1,CASSPKRNTEAFF,TGTGCCAGCAGCCCAAAGCGCAACACTGAAGCTTTCTTT
NA,TRBV7-2,few,TRBJ2-3,CASSLTGSITDTQYF,TGTGCCAGCAGCTTAACAGGGTCAATCACAGATACGCAGTATTTT
NA,TRBV20-1,many,TRBJ1-1,CSAPTPQGLNTEAFF,TGCAGTGCACCAACCCCTCAGGGCCTGAACACTGAAGCTTTCTTT
NA,TRBV3-1,NA,TRBJ2-5,CASSQEHHTGRETQYF,TGTGCCAGCAGCCAAGAACACCACACGGGGAGGGAGACCCAGTACTTC
TRBD1,TRBV28,NA,TRBJ1-2,CAGRDRGNYGYTF,TGTGCCGGGAGGGACAGGGGTAACTATGGCTACACCTTC
TRBD1,TRBV6-1,NA,TRBJ2-6,CASRVRDSSGANVLTF,TGTGCCAGCAGAGTCCGGGACAGCTCTGGGGCCAACGTCCTGACTTTC
TRBD2,TRBV4-2,NA,TRBJ2-5,CASSRGGTQETQYF,TGTGCCAGCAGCCGCGGGGGGACCCAAGAGACCCAGTACTTC
TRBD2,TRBV7-2,few,TRBJ2-5,CASSSSSGKSETQYF,TGTGCCAGCAGCTCATCTAGCGGGAAATCAGAGACCCAGTACTTC
TRBD1,TRBV20-1,NA,TRBJ1-5,CSARPDRGMGSNQPQHF,TGCAGTGCTAGACCGGACAGGGGAATGGGTAGCAATCAGCCCCAGCATTTT
TRBD1,TRBV6-1,few,TRBJ2-5,CASSGTGLETQYF,TGTGCCAGCAGTGGGACAGGGTTAGAGACCCAGTACTTC
NA,TRBV6-6,once,TRBJ1-5,CASSKARNNQPQHF,TGTGCCAGCAGTAAGGCGAGGAACAATCAGCCCCAGCATTTT
NA,TRBV18,NA,TRBJ2-5,CASSPRPARRSETQYF,TGTGCCAGCTCACCCAGACCGGCCCGACGGTCAGAGACCCAGTACTTC
NA,TRBV6-9,NA,TRBJ1-2,CASSFGRSYTF,TGTGCCAGCAGTTTCGGCAGGAGCTACACCTTC
NA,TRBV18,NA,TRBJ2-5,CASSANSYQETQYF,TGTGCCAGCTCAGCGAACTCGTACCAAGAGACCCAGTACTTC
NA,TRBV28,NA,TRBJ1-1,CASSFQQGMNTEAFF,TGTGCCAGCAGTTTTCAACAGGGTATGAACACTGAAGCTTTCTTT
TRBD1,TRBV5-1,NA,TRBJ1-1,CASSWGQGNTEAFF,TGCGCCAGCAGCTGGGGACAGGGGAACACTGAAGCTTTCTTT
NA,TRBV20-1,few,TRBJ2-7,CSASHLDRPEQYF,TGCAGTGCTAGTCACCTAGACAGGCCAGAGCAGTACTTC
NA,TRBV7-2,NA,TRBJ2-7,CATRPSTYEQYF,TGTGCCACCCGTCCATCTACCTACGAGCAGTACTTC
NA,TRBV10-3,few,TRBJ1-1,CAISEPPGQTNTEAFF,TGTGCCATCAGTGAGCCCCCGGGACAAACTAACACTGAAGCTTTCTTT
NA,TRBV7-2,few,TRBJ2-3,CASSLGRKGHTQYF,TGTGCCAGCAGCTTAGGTCGGAAAGGGCACACGCAGTATTTT
NA,TRBV6-1,many,TRBJ2-2,CASSTPTGELFF,TGTGCCAGCAGTACCCCCACCGGGGAGCTGTTTTTT
NA,TRBV6-5,NA,TRBJ2-5,CASSYGPKETQYF,TGTGCCAGCAGTTACGGGCCAAAAGAGACCCAGTACTTC
TRBD1,TRBV6-1,NA,TRBJ1-5,CASSPGQAHQPQHF,TGTGCCAGCAGTCCCGGACAGGCCCATCAGCCCCAGCATTTT
NA,TRBV6-5,NA,TRBJ1-1,CASITQGNAEAFF,TGTGCCAGCATTACTCAAGGGAACGCTGAAGCTTTCTTT
NA,TRBV24-1,NA,TRBJ1-2,CATSDRGRIYGYTF,TGTGCCACCAGTGACCGTGGACGGATCTATGGCTACACCTTC
TRBD2,TRBV6-1,many,TRBJ2-3,CASSPGPLLAGGGTDTQYF,TGTGCCAGCAGTCCCGGGCCCCTACTAGCGGGCGGAGGCACAGATACGCAGTATTTT